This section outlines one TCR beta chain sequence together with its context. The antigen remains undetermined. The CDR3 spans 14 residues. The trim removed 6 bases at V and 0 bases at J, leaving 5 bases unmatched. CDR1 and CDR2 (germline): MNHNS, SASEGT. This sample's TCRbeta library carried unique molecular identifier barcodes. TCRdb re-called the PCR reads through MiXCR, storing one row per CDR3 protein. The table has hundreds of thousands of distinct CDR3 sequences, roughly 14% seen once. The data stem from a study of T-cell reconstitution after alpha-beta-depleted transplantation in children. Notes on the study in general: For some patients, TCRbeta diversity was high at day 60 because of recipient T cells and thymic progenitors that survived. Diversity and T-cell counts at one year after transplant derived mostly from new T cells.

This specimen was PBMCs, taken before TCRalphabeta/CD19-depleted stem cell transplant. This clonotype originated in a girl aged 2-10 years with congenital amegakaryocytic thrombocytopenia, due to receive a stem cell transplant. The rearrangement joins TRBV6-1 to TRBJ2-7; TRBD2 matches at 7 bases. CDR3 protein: CASSRDYPSYEQYF. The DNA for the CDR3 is TGTGCCAGCAGCCGGGACTACCCCTCCTACGAGCAGTACTTC.